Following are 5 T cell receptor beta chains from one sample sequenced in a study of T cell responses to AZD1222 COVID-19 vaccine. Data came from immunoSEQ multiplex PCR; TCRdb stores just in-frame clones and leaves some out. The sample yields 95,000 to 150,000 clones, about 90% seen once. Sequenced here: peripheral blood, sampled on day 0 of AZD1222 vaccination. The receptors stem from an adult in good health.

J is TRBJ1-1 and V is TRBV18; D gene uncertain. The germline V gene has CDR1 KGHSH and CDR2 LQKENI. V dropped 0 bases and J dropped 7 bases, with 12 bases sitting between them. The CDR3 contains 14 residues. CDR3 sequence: CASSPPAGRGEAFF. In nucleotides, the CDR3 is TGTGCCAGCTCACCACCGGCCGGGCGGGGTGAAGCTTTCTTT.

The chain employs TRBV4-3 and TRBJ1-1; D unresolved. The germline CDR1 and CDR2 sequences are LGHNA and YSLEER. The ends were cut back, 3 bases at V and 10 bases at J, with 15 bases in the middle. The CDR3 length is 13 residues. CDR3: CASSQDSGLSAFF. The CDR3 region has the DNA TGCGCCAGCAGCCAGGACTCTGGCTTGTCAGCTTTCTTT.

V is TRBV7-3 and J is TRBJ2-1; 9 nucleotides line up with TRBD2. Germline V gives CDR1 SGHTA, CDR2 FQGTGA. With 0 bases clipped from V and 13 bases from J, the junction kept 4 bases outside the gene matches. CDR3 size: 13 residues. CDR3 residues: CASSLTSGRDQFF. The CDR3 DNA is TGTGCCAGCAGCTTAACTAGCGGGAGAGACCAGTTCTTC.

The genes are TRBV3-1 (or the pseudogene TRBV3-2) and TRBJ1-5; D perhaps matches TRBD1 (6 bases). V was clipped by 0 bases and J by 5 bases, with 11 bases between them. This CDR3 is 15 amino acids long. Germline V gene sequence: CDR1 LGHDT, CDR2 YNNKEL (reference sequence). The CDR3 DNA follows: TGTGCCAGCAGCCAAGACAGGGGATGGGATCAGCCCCAGCATTTT. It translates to CASSQDRGWDQPQHF.

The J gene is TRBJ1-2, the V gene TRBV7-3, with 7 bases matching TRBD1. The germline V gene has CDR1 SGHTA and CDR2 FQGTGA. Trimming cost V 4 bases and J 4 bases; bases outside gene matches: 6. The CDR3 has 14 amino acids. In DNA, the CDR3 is TGTGCCAGCAGCTCCCAGGGGGGGCCCTATGGCTACACCTTC. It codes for CASSSQGGPYGYTF. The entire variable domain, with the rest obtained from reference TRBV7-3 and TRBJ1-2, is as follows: GAGVSQTPSNKVTEKGKYVELRCDPISGHTALYWYRQSLGQGPEFLIYFQGTGAADDSGLPNDRFFAVRPEGSVSTLKIQRTERGDSAVYLCASSSQGGPYGYTFGSGTRLTVV.